This T cell receptor (beta chain) was captured by sequencing in a study of spatial heterogeneity in lung cancer. V was shortened by 4 bases and J by 0 bases, with 19 bases between the two germline ends. CDR1 is GTSNPN and CDR2 is SVGIG in the germline V gene (reference sequence). The CDR3 consists of 17 residues. The time point is: sample taken at primary tumor resection. Tumor, nontumor lung or frozen PBMC supplied whole RNA, sequenced without sorting. From the 5' RACE reads, TCRdb called clonotypes with MiXCR, one entry per CDR3 protein. The profile shows about 85,000 distinct CDR3 sequences, approximately 20% of them singletons.

The chain employs TRBV30 and TRBJ2-1; D not certain. This sequence was found in a male donor with early-stage non-small cell lung cancer. The specimen was PBMCs, collected at surgery. As DNA, the CDR3 is TGTGCCTGGATTCCAACTCCCGTAATAAGCTCCTACAATGAGCAGTTCTTC. Translation: CAWIPTPVISSYNEQFF.